These T cell receptor beta chains were read from a single sample in a study of blood T cells in healthy people across ages. TCRdb fed the 5' RACE reads into MiXCR, producing one record per CDR3 protein. The sample includes around 1.7 million distinct CDR3 sequences, 28% of them seen just once. The sample taken for sequencing was blood. These receptors were taken from a woman under 40 in good health. The CDR3 runs from the conserved cysteine through the conserved F or W.

TRBJ1-1 TRBV4-3 CASSQASGATEAFF
TRBJ2-1 TRBV11-2 CASRRTNEQFF
TRBJ2-3 TRBV2 CASTLGGSTDTQYF
TRBJ2-2 TRBV5-1 CASSSDGTGELFF
TRBJ2-2 TRBV28 CASTQGWDTGELFF
TRBJ2-2 TRBV7-2 CASSSSNTGERFF
TRBJ2-3 TRBV11-2 CASSHRGTGHDTQYF
TRBJ1-2 TRBV18 CASSPRGQINYGYTF
TRBJ1-2 TRBV5-1 CASSLGGLDGYTF
TRBJ2-3 TRBV7-2 CASSSGRGHTDTQYF
TRBJ2-5 TRBV7-2 CASSSGRPPETQYF
TRBJ1-6 TRBV27 CASSLPGSDSPLHF
TRBJ1-5 TRBV7-8 CASSSRLGGTGENQPQHF
TRBJ2-7 TRBV20-1 CSAEGQSYEQYF
TRBJ2-1 TRBV6-4 CASSDRAGGSYNEQFF
TRBJ2-3 TRBV7-9 CASSSQVLATDTQYF
TRBJ1-5 TRBV20-1 CSAWDSDSNQPQHF
TRBJ1-5 TRBV5-5 CASSLDLGYQPQHF
TRBJ2-7 TRBV7-2 CASSGYPDEDEQYF
TRBJ2-7 TRBV10-3 CAISESQVSSYEQYF
TRBJ2-2 TRBV29-1 CSVQGAGELFF
TRBJ2-1 TRBV7-2 CASSFPRQLAGEAYNEQFF
TRBJ2-7 TRBV5-1 CASSLSSSGGYYEQYF
TRBJ2-1 TRBV29-1 CSVTTGTGGSLDDEQFF
TRBJ2-4 TRBV5-4 CASSLVGGGGAHIQYF
TRBJ2-1 TRBV9 CASSVGGGEFAGGNEQFF
TRBJ2-7 TRBV14 CASSPPFHEQYF
TRBJ2-1 TRBV7-2 CASSLALVLAGYNEQFF
TRBJ2-5 TRBV28 CASSLSGGGAQYF
TRBJ2-1 TRBV28 CASSAATGVLNEQFF
TRBJ2-7 TRBV20-1 CSASTSQLASFYEQYF
TRBJ2-1 TRBV7-9 CASRSDGTDTYNEQFF
TRBJ1-1 TRBV15 CATSFVGGTEAFF
TRBJ2-7 TRBV7-9 CASSLGGGGYFYEQYF
TRBJ2-7 TRBV5-1 CASSREVGEQYF
TRBJ1-6 TRBV3-1 CASRGATTNSPLHF
TRBJ2-3 TRBV7-7 CASSLVPGGENTQYF
TRBJ1-2 TRBV5-1 CASSGTGSSDYTF
TRBJ2-7 TRBV20-1 CSAPGQGAKYSYEQYF
TRBJ2-5 TRBV29-1 CSLRGGGLGETQYF
TRBJ2-7 TRBV10-3 CAISGTSGGMNEQYF
TRBJ1-2 TRBV5-5 CASSLSSPRDGYTF
TRBJ2-5 TRBV29-1 CSVDGTGIQETQYF
TRBJ1-4 TRBV7-9 CASSLPQGGEKLFF
TRBJ2-7 TRBV2 CASSPGLLTYEQYF
TRBJ2-3 TRBV5-6 CASSFLDLPQYTQYF
TRBJ2-5 TRBV5-5 CASSSIQARETQYF
- TRBV28 CASRVYSGTAPYEQYF
TRBJ2-5 TRBV7-9 CASSLAPSGQETQYF